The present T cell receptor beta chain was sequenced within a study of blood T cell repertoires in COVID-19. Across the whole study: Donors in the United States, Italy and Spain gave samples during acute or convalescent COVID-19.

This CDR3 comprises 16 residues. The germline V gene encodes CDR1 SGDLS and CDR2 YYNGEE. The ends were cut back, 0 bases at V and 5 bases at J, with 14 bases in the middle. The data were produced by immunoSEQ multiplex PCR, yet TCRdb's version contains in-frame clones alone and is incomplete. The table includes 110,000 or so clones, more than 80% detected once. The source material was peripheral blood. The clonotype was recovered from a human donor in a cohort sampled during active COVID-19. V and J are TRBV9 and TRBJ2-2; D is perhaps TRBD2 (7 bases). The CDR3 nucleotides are TGTGCCAGCAGCGTAGTGCCGGGGGGCGAAACCGGGGAGCTGTTTTTT. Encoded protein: CASSVVPGGETGELFF.